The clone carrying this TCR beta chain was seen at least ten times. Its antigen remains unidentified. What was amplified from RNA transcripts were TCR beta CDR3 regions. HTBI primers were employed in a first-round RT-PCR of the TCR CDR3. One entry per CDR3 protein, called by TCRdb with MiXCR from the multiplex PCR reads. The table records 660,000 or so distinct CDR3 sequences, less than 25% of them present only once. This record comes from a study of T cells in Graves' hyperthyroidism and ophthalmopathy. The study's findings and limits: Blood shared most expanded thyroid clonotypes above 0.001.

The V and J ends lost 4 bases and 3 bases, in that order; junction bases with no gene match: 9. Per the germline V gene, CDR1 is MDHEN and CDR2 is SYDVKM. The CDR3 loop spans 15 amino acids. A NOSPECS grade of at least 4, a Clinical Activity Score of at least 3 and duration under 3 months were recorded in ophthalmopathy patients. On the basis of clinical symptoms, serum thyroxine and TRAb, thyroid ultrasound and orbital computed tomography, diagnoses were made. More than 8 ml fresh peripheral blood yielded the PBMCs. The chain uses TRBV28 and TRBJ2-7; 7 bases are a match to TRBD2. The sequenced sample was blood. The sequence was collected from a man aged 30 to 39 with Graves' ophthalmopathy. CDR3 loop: CASSSPQRGVYEQYF. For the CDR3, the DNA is TGTGCCAGCAGTTCCCCCCAGCGGGGAGTCTACGAGCAGTACTTC.